Listed below are T cell receptor beta chains from one sample, sequenced in a study of blood T cell repertoires in COVID-19. Generated by immunoSEQ multiplex PCR, the TCRdb table keeps only in-frame clones and is missing some. The sample carries roughly 260,000 clones, roughly 86% recorded once. The specimen was PBMCs or T cells enriched from blood (not recorded which). These receptors all come from a woman between 18 and 30 years old who had recovered from COVID-19. Both conserved end residues are trimmed from each CDR3.

TRBV2,TRBJ1-5,14,ASSEVGRVSNQPQH
TRBV16,TRBJ1-1,13,ASSQLRTGNTEAF
TRBV11-2,TRBJ2-1,13,ASSLGGETYNEQF
TRBV29-1,TRBJ2-4,12,SVVATGAKNIQY
TRBV11-2,TRBJ1-4,15,ASSLDDPGGIGEKLF
TRBV14,TRBJ2-1,10,ASSQSPLKQF
TRBV7-9,TRBJ1-1,11,ASSPPGHSEAF
TRBV2,TRBJ1-1,12,ASRGTGSRHEAF
TRBV5-1,TRBJ1-4,12,ASSSDRGYEKLF
TRBV30,TRBJ1-6,14,AWSTSPTGSNSPLH
TRBV7-2,TRBJ2-5,13,ASSSPSSSQETQY
TRBV3-1/TRBV3-2,TRBJ1-1,10,ASSHMNTEAF
TRBV7-2,TRBJ1-5,12,ASSQDYSNQPQH
TRBV7-2,TRBJ2-1,14,ASSLEGQGAYNEQF
TRBV5-4,TRBJ1-1,10,ASSLGLSEAF
TRBV4-1,TRBJ2-7,13,ASSQEYGSLIEQY
TRBV2,TRBJ1-2,12,ASSAEGLNYGYT
TRBV11-3,TRBJ1-6,15,ASSSTGGFSYNSPLH
TRBV5-4,TRBJ2-7,13,ASSWAMGQTYEQY
TRBV5-4,TRBJ2-3,13,ASSSRTGSTDTQY
TRBV7-2,TRBJ2-3,10,AIRPELDTQY
TRBV7-2,TRBJ2-7,13,ASSLGRGVPGEQY
TRBV4-1,TRBJ1-5,13,ASSHGSRGNQPQH
TRBV6-2/TRBV6-3,TRBJ2-5,14,ASSYSPGRREETQY
TRBV6-5,TRBJ2-7,12,ASSTSGQYYEQY
TRBV7-9,TRBJ2-4,14,ASSPPEGRPKNIQY
TRBV5-6,TRBJ1-2,9,ASSQGAGYT
TRBV19,TRBJ2-1,11,ASSPPGQTEQF
TRBV5-1,TRBJ2-5,14,ASSLANSGFQETQY
TRBV2,TRBJ1-5,13,ASSERGLEDQPQH
TRBV5-5,TRBJ1-6,14,ASSFLAGQIVAPLH
TRBV10-3,TRBJ1-6,16,AISSGTGGAEGNSPLH
TRBV29-1,TRBJ1-4,12,SVVPTGQFEKLF
TRBV9,TRBJ1-1,16,ASSPDLPGHGGNTEAF
TRBV5-4,TRBJ1-2,10,ASSREIYGYT
TRBV11-2,TRBJ2-1,15,ASSFPSSVAWANEQF
TRBV5-4,TRBJ1-3,14,ASSLGRDRGGDTIY
TRBV7-9,TRBJ2-7,13,ASSPGDAGLREQY
TRBV5-1,TRBJ2-7,11,ASSISTSYEQY
TRBV5-1,TRBJ2-1,15,ASSLAPLGGPSNEQF
TRBV27,TRBJ1-6,12,ASRFGQANSPLH
TRBV4-1,TRBJ2-1,14,ASSQVGTGGQNEQF
TRBV30,TRBJ1-1,10,AWGPGVDEAF
TRBV13,TRBJ2-3,14,ASSFIAGGITDTQY
TRBV11-2,TRBJ2-2,14,ASSEGLAGVPGELF
TRBV13,TRBJ1-2,14,ASSLEQGVFNYGYT
TRBV28,TRBJ1-3,13,ASSFIQSSGNTIY
TRBV7-9,TRBJ1-6,13,ASSIGTGQNSPLH
TRBV29-1,TRBJ2-1,11,NCQIGTYNEQF
TRBV7-9,TRBJ1-2,12,ASSSWDRPTGYT
TRBV2,TRBJ1-1,11,ASSEWGDTEAF